Listed below are T cell receptor beta chains from one sample, sequenced in a study of T cell changes during pregnancy in multiple sclerosis. Clones were read by immunoSEQ multiplex PCR, and TCRdb kept only the in-frame ones, dropping some. The repertoire holds about 64,000 clones, with over 95% as singletons. The sample in question was CD8+ T cells from peripheral blood mononuclear cells, obtained after pregnancy. The receptors were sampled from a female donor with multiple sclerosis, enrolled in a pregnancy study. The CDR3 runs from the conserved cysteine through the conserved F or W. Fields, in order: CDR3 DNA, CDR3 protein, V gene, J gene, D gene. D genes are given only for firm matches.

CDR3nt: TGTGCCAGCAGTTTAGGGACAGGGTTCACTGAAGCTTTCTTT; CDR3aa: CASSLGTGFTEAFF; v_gene: TRBV27; j_gene: TRBJ1-1; d_gene: TRBD1
CDR3nt: TGTGCCAGCAAGCAACCGACAGAGAGCCCCACAGATACGCAGTATTTT; CDR3aa: CASKQPTESPTDTQYF; v_gene: TRBV2; j_gene: TRBJ2-3; d_gene: -
CDR3nt: TGTGCCACCAGCAGAGACCACTTTCTAGGAGAGGGCTACACCTTC; CDR3aa: CATSRDHFLGEGYTF; v_gene: TRBV15; j_gene: TRBJ1-2; d_gene: -
CDR3nt: TGTGCCTCTCGGGACAGGGCTGACTCCTACGAGCAGTACTTC; CDR3aa: CASRDRADSYEQYF; v_gene: TRBV6-5; j_gene: TRBJ2-7; d_gene: TRBD1
CDR3nt: TGCGCCAGCAGCCAAGAGGGAGGGGATGGCTACACCTTC; CDR3aa: CASSQEGGDGYTF; v_gene: TRBV4-3; j_gene: TRBJ1-2; d_gene: -
CDR3nt: TGTGCCAGCAGTTACGGGACACGGGCGAACACTGAAGCTTTCTTT; CDR3aa: CASSYGTRANTEAFF; v_gene: TRBV6-6; j_gene: TRBJ1-1; d_gene: -
CDR3nt: TGTGCCAGCAGTTTATCAGACAGGGTGGGGGATGAGCAGTTCTTC; CDR3aa: CASSLSDRVGDEQFF; v_gene: TRBV27; j_gene: TRBJ2-1; d_gene: TRBD1
CDR3nt: TGTGCTAGTGGTTTGACCCGACAGGGGGTCCCTCAAGATACGCAGTATTTT; CDR3aa: CASGLTRQGVPQDTQYF; v_gene: TRBV12-5; j_gene: TRBJ2-3; d_gene: TRBD1
CDR3nt: TGTGCCATCAGGGAACTAGCGGGAGCGTACGAGCAGTACTTC; CDR3aa: CAIRELAGAYEQYF; v_gene: TRBV10-3; j_gene: TRBJ2-7; d_gene: TRBD2
CDR3nt: TGCAGCGTTCCAGGGGGCTCGGTCTCCGAGCAGTACTTC; CDR3aa: CSVPGGSVSEQYF; v_gene: TRBV29-1; j_gene: TRBJ2-7; d_gene: TRBD1
CDR3nt: TGTGCCAGCAGACCGACAGGGGAGGAAAACACTGAAGCTTTCTTT; CDR3aa: CASRPTGEENTEAFF; v_gene: TRBV5-6; j_gene: TRBJ1-1; d_gene: TRBD1
CDR3nt: TGTGCCTGGAGTGTAGTACTACCTAATGAGCAGTTCTTC; CDR3aa: CAWSVVLPNEQFF; v_gene: TRBV30; j_gene: TRBJ2-1; d_gene: -
CDR3nt: TGTGCCAGCAGCCCCGGAGGGTTCTCCTACGAGCAGTACTTC; CDR3aa: CASSPGGFSYEQYF; v_gene: TRBV9; j_gene: TRBJ2-7; d_gene: -
CDR3nt: TGTGCCAGCAGAAAGACAGGGGCGACCACAGATACGCAGTATTTT; CDR3aa: CASRKTGATTDTQYF; v_gene: TRBV6-1; j_gene: TRBJ2-3; d_gene: TRBD1
CDR3nt: TGCAGCGTGGGGGACAGGGCGGTCGCCGGGGAGCTGTTTTTT; CDR3aa: CSVGDRAVAGELFF; v_gene: TRBV29-1; j_gene: TRBJ2-2; d_gene: TRBD1
CDR3nt: TGTGCCAGCAGTGAGATAGCCAAAAACATTCAGTACTTC; CDR3aa: CASSEIAKNIQYF; v_gene: TRBV6-5; j_gene: TRBJ2-4; d_gene: -
CDR3nt: TGCGCCAGCACCATAGCGGACTTGAACAATGAGCAGTTCTTC; CDR3aa: CASTIADLNNEQFF; v_gene: TRBV5-1; j_gene: TRBJ2-1; d_gene: -
CDR3nt: TGTGCCAGCAGCTTAGGGGGGGCTAGCGGGAGTTCCTACAATGAGCAGTTCTTC; CDR3aa: CASSLGGASGSSYNEQFF; v_gene: TRBV7-8; j_gene: TRBJ2-1; d_gene: TRBD2
CDR3nt: TGTGCCAGCAGTTTATCGACCGGGGGGGTCCACGAGCAGTACTTC; CDR3aa: CASSLSTGGVHEQYF; v_gene: TRBV27; j_gene: TRBJ2-7; d_gene: TRBD2
CDR3nt: TGTGCCAGCAGCTTAGCGGGAGTAGATGGCTACACCTTC; CDR3aa: CASSLAGVDGYTF; v_gene: TRBV7-9; j_gene: TRBJ1-2; d_gene: -